This T cell receptor beta chain derives from a study of identical twins. Findings and limits, study-wide: The study found excess low generation probability among twin-shared out-of-frame alpha sequences.

One entry per CDR3 protein, called by TCRdb with MiXCR from the 5' RACE reads. Here the sample spans 500,000 to 550,000 distinct CDR3 sequences, around 24% being singletons. Each donor was a healthy Caucasian. Concerning this clonotype: The antigen remains unidentified.

The sample was also linked to a second study, of yellow fever vaccine responses in identical twins.

This receptor was identified in a woman younger than 30 in good health. Source material: CD4+ T cells sorted from blood.

The CDR3, as DNA: TGTGCCAGCAGCTTAAGTAAGGACTACGAGCAGTACTTC. Amino acids: CASSLSKDYEQYF. The rearrangement links TRBV7-3 to TRBJ2-7; D unresolved. CDR1 is SGHTA and CDR2 is FQGTGA in the germline V gene. The CDR3 length is 13 residues. V dropped 1 base and J dropped 3 bases, with 7 bases sitting between them.